This T cell receptor beta chain was observed in a study of T cells after yellow fever vaccination. Conversion of TCR transcripts into cDNA relied on 5'RACE template switching, which added a universal primer site and UMIs. Each CDR3 protein is one row after TCRdb ran MiXCR on the 5' RACE reads. The table includes about 96,000 distinct CDR3 sequences, roughly 9% detected once. Whole-study results and caveats: Among primary-vaccination clones, most reappeared after the booster, at 96% for CD4 and approximately 88% for CD8. In FACS-sorted repertoires, abundant clonotypes from the bulk population could appear as contaminants.

The CDR3 contains 15 residues. CDR1 is MDHEN and CDR2 is SYDVKM in the germline V gene. The V end lost 4 bases, the J end lost 10 bases, and 20 bases lay between the germline ends. V usage is TRBV28 and J usage is TRBJ2-1, with D maybe TRBD1 (6 bases). The sequencing used CD8+ T cells not binding an NS4B(214-222) dextramer, sorted from PBMCs, collected roughly 15 days after the first yellow fever vaccination. This TCR derives from a man aged 18 to 29 who received the YFV17D yellow fever vaccine. DNA of the CDR3: TGTGCCAGCAGTTCCCCCAAGGACAGTTTAGAGGAGCAGTTCTTC. This translates into CASSSPKDSLEEQFF.